This T cell receptor beta chain was captured by sequencing in a study of shared clonotypes between healthy human individuals. Study findings and constraints: The generation probabilities recorded for non-shared clonotypes fell below those of clonotypes shared by all four donors. Naive subsets generally exceeded memory subsets in estimated richness.

As for this clone: As yet, its antigen is unknown.

The assay ran at deep level. Some clones are missing from TCRdb's copy, which holds only in-frame ones; the method was immunoSEQ multiplex PCR. The repertoire includes 2 million to 2.5 million clones, less than 95% of them detected once, and about 1.1% sits in the top ten. Selected positively for CCR7 and CD45RO-negative, naive CD8 cells excluded terminally differentiated effector memory CD45RA+ cells. This CDR3 region has 15 residues. Trimming cost V 0 bases and J 4 bases; bases outside gene matches: 3. Germline CDR1 and CDR2: SNHLY and FYNNEI. The receptor comes from a man in his late teens or twenties in good health. V gene TRBV2 combines with J gene TRBJ1-5, with TRBD1 matching 7 bases. The material sequenced was naive CD8+ T cells sorted from blood. The DNA of the CDR3 is TGTGCCAGCAGTGAAGCTACAGGGGATAATCAGCCCCAGCATTTT. This codes for CASSEATGDNQPQHF.